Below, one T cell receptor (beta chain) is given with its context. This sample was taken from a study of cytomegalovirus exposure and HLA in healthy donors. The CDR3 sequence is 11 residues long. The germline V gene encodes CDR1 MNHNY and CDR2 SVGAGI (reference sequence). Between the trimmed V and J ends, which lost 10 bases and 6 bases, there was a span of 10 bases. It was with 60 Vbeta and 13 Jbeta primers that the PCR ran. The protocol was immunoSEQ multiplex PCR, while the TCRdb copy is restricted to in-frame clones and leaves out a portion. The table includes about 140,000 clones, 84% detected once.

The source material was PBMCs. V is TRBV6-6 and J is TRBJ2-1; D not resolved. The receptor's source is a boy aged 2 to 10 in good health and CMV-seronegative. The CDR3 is CATGTGNEQFF. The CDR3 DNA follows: TGTGCCACCGGTACGGGCAATGAGCAGTTCTTC.